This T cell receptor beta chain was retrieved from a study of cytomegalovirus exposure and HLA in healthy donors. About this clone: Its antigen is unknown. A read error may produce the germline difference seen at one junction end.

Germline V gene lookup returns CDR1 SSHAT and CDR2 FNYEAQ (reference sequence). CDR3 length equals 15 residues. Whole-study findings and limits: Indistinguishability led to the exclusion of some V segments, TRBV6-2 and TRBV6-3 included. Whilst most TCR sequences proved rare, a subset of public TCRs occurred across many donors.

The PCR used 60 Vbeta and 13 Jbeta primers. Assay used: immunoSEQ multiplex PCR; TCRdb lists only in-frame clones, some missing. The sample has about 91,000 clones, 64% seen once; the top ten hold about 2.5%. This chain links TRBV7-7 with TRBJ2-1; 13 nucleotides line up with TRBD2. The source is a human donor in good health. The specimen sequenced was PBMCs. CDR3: CASSPTSGGGSEQFF. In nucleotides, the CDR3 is TGTGCTAGCAGCCCTACTAGCGGGGGGGGTAGTGAGCAGTTCTTC.